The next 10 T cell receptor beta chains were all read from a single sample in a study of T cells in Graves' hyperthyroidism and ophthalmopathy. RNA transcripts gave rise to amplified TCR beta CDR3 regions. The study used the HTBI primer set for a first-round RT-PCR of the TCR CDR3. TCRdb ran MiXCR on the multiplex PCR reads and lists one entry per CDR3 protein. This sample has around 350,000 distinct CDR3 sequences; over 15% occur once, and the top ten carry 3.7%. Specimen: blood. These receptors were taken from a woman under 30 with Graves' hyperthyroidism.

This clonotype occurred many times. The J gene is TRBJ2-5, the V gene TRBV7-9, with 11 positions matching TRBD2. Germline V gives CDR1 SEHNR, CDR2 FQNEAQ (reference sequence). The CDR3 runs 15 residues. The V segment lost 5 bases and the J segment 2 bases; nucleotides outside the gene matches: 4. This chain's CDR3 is CASSRGTSGQETQYF. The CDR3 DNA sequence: TGTGCCAGCAGCCGGGGGACTAGCGGTCAAGAGACCCAGTACTTC.

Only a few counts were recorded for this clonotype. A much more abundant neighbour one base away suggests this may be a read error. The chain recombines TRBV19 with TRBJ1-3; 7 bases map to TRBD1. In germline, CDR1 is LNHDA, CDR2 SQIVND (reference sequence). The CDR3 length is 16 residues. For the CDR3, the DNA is TGTGCCAGTAGTATGTTGGACAGGCACTCTGGAAACACCGTATATTTT. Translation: CASSMLDRHSGNTVYF.

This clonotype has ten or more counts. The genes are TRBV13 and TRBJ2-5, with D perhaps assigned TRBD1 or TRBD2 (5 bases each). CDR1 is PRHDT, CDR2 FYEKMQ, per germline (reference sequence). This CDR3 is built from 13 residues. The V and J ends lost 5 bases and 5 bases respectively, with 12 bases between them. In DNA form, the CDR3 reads TGTGCCAGCAGCCCGAGGGGTACGGAGACCCAGTACTTC. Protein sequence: CASSPRGTETQYF.

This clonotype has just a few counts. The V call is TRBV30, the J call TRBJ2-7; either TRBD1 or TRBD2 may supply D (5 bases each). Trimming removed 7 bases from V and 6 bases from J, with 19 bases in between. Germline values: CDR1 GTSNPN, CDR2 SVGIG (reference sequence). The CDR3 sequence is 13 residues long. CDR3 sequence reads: CASTLEGRSEQYF. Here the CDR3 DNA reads TGTGCCTCGACACTTGAGGGGCGAAGCGAGCAGTACTTC.

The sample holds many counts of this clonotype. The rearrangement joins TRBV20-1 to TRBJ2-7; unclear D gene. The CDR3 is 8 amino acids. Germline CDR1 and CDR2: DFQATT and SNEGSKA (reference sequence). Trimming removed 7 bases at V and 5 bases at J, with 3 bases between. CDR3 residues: CSEHEQYF. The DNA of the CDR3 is TGCAGTGAGCACGAGCAGTACTTC.

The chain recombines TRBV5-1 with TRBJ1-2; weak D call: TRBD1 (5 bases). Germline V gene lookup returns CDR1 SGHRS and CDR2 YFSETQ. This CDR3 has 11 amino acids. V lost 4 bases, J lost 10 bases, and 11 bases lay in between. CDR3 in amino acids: CASSGGTNYTF. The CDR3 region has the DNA TGCGCCAGCAGCGGCGGGACGAACTACACCTTC. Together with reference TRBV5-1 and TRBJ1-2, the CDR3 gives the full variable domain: KAGVTQTPRYLIKTRGQQVTLSCSPISGHRSVSWYQQTPGQGLQFLFEYFSETQRNKGNFPGRFSGRQFSNSRSEMNVSTLELGDSALYLCASSGGTNYTFGSGTRLTVV.

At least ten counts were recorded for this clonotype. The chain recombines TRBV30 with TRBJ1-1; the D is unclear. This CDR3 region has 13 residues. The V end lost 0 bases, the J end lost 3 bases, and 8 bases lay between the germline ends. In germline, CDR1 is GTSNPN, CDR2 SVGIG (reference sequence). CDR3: CAWSVLRDTEAFF. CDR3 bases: TGTGCCTGGAGTGTACTGAGGGACACTGAAGCTTTCTTT. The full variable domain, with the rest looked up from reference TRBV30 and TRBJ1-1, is SQTIHQWPATLVQPVGSPLSLECTVEGTSNPNLYWYRQAAGRGLQLLFYSVGIGQISSEVPQNLSASRPQDRQFILSSKKLLLSDSGFYLCAWSVLRDTEAFFGQGTRLTVV.

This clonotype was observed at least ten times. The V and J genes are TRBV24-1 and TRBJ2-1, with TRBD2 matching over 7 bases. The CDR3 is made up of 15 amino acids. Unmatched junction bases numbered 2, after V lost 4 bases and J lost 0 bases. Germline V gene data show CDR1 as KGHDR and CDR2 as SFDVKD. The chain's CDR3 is CATSEGGSSYNEQFF. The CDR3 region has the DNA TGTGCCACCAGTGAGGGGGGGAGCTCCTACAATGAGCAGTTCTTC.

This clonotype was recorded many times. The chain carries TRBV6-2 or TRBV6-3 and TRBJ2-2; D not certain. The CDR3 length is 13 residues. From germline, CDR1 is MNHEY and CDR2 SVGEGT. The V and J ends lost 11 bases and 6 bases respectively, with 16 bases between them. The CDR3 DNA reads TGTGCCTCAACGGCAGCAGTCCCCGGGGAGCTGTTTTTT. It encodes CASTAAVPGELFF.

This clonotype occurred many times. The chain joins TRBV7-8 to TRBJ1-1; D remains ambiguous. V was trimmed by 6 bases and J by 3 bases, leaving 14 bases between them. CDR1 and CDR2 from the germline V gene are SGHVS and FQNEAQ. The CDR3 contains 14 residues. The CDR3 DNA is TGTGCCAGCAGAGCGGCGGGCTTATACACTGAAGCTTTCTTT. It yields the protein CASRAAGLYTEAFF.